The T cell receptor (beta chain) under discussion was sequenced for a study of PD-1 blockade in classical Hodgkin lymphoma. Time point reported: cycle 4 day 1 (C4D1), after five to seven weeks of nivolumab. All patients relapsed after autologous stem cell transplantation, and brentuximab vedotin exposure varied. V dropped 6 bases and J dropped 7 bases, with 12 bases sitting between them. This CDR3 comprises 13 residues. The germline V gene encodes CDR1 LNHDA and CDR2 SQIVND (reference sequence). The assay was immunoSEQ multiplex PCR, and TCRdb's table has in-frame clones only and misses some. The table has 50,000 to 65,000 clones, around 90% seen once.

The rearrangement links TRBV19 to TRBJ1-4; no definite D call. The material was peripheral blood mononuclear cells (PBMCs), obtained before the fourth cycle of nivolumab. The origin of this receptor is a human donor with classical Hodgkin lymphoma. The CDR3 loop is CASSIRWGEKLFF. The CDR3 nucleotides read TGTGCCAGTAGCATACGGTGGGGTGAAAAACTGTTTTTT.